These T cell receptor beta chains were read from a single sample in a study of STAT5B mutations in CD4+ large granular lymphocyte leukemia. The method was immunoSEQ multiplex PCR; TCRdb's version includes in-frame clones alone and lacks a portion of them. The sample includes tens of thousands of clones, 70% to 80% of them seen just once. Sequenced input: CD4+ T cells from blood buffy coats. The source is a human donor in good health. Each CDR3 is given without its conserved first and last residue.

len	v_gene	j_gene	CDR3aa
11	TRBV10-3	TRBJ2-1	AISLESYNEQF
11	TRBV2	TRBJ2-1	ASWEGDYNEQF
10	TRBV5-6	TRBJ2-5	ASSLSEETQY
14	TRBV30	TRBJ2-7	AWSVAAGGGTYEQY
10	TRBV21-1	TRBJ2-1	ASSTRVQEQF
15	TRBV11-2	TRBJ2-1	ASSYLARQGAYNEQF
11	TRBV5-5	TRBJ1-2	ASSYSLPLGYT
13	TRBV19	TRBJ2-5	ASSIGQGMRETQY
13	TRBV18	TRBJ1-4	ASSPRGQGGEKLF
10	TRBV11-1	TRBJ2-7	ASSQGGLEEY
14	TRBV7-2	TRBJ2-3	ASSPAGAGNTDTQY
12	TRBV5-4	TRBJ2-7	ASSITAFSYEQY
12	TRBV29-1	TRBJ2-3	SVGQSTSTDTQY
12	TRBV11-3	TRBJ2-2	ASSLFGDAGELF
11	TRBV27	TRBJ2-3	ASSPGLTDTQY
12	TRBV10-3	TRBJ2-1	AIVFGSSYNEQF
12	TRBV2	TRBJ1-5	ASSLGYSNQPQH
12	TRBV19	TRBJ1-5	ASSMQNSNQPQH
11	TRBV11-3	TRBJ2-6	ASKMAGANVLT
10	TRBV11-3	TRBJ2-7	ASSLAGAGQY
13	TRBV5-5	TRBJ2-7	ASSHPTGGTYEQY
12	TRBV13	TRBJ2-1	ASSSGTSGNEQF
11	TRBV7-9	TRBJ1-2	ASSFGQVYGYT
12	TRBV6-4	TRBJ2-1	ASSRDRQYNEQF
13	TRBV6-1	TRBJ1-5	ASILTSGGNQPQH
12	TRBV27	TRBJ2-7	ASRKGLLYYEQY